These 24 T cell receptor beta chains were all obtained from the same sample, sequenced in a study of blood T cell repertoires in COVID-19. TCRdb's table, derived via immunoSEQ multiplex PCR, lists solely in-frame clones and lacks some. The sample has about 230,000 clones; 80% to 90% are singletons. Sequences were obtained from peripheral blood. All receptors derive from a man aged 40-55 years with acute or convalescent COVID-19.

This clone was detected only once. This chain uses TRBV7-9 with TRBJ2-1; the match to TRBD2 covers 12 bases. This CDR3 spans 18 amino acids. Germline CDR1 SEHNR, CDR2 FQNEAQ (reference sequence). V dropped 5 bases and J dropped 9; count of bases not matched to a gene: 17. CDR3 nucleotides: TGTGCCAGCAGCCCTAAAACACGACTAGCGGGGGTTAGGGGTGAGCAGTTCTTC. Its protein product is CASSPKTRLAGVRGEQFF.

The chain has TRBV7-2 and TRBJ1-6; 8 positions match TRBD1. The CDR3 length is 12 residues. V lost 5 bases and J lost 14; bases outside the gene matches: 5. Germline V gene data show CDR1 as SGHTA and CDR2 as FQGNSA. The CDR3 coding sequence is TGTGCCAGCAGCCCGGACAGGGTTACCCTCCACTTT. Translation gives CASSPDRVTLHF.

The gene calls are TRBV3-1 (or the pseudogene TRBV3-2) and TRBJ2-7, with 12 bases that match TRBD2. V trimming: 4 bases; J trimming: 4 bases; junction bases outside the gene matches: 5. The CDR3 length is 15 residues. CDR1 is LGHDT, CDR2 YNNKEL, per germline (reference sequence). The DNA for the CDR3 is TGTGCCAGCAGCCTCGGCGGACTAGCGGGGTACGAGCAGTACTTC. The encoded protein is CASSLGGLAGYEQYF.

In DNA, the CDR3 is TGTGCCAGCAGCTTAGTGAGGCGGGTCCAAGAGACCCAGTACTTC. Its protein is CASSLVRRVQETQYF. V and J are TRBV7-2 and TRBJ2-5; possibly TRBD2 for D (5 bases). Between the trimmed V and J ends, which lost 1 base and 1 base, there was a span of 10 bases. Germline CDR1 reads SGHTA; CDR2 reads FQGNSA. This CDR3 has 15 amino acids.

V and J are TRBV6-2 or TRBV6-3 and TRBJ1-3, with D uncertain. Between the trimmed V and J ends, which lost 4 bases and 0 bases, there was a span of 13 bases. The CDR3 contains 16 residues. Germline assignment: CDR1 MNHEY and CDR2 SVGEGT. The CDR3 region has the DNA TGTGCCAGCAGTTCCGCTCTCTCGGGCTCTGGAAACACCATATATTTT. As protein: CASSSALSGSGNTIYF.

The V call is TRBV3-1 (or the pseudogene TRBV3-2), the J call TRBJ2-2; 8 nucleotides agree with TRBD1. Germline trimming cut 5 bases from V and 7 bases from J; bases unmatched to any gene: 9. Germline V lookup: CDR1 LGHDT, CDR2 YNNKEL (reference sequence). This CDR3 spans 15 amino acids. CDR3 sequence: CASSATGAEVGELFF. The CDR3 bases are TGTGCCAGCAGCGCGACAGGGGCGGAGGTCGGGGAGCTGTTTTTT.

This chain links TRBV20-1 with TRBJ1-5; weak D call: TRBD1 (6 bases). The CDR3 has 14 amino acids. Germline CDR1 is DFQATT and CDR2 is SNEGSKA (reference sequence). V dropped 6 bases and J dropped 0 bases, with 12 bases sitting between them. The DNA of the CDR3 is TGCAGTGCCAGTGGGGGCTATAGCAATCAGCCCCAGCATTTT. It encodes CSASGGYSNQPQHF.

The table lists this clone with a few counts. The chain joins TRBV5-6 to TRBJ1-2, with TRBD1 matching over 8 bases. The CDR3 length is 16 residues. V shed 2 bases, J shed 3 bases, and the junction held 9 bases outside the gene matches. The germline V gene encodes CDR1 SGHDT and CDR2 YYEEEE. This chain's CDR3 is CASSFQDRVSDYGYTF. The CDR3 DNA reads TGTGCCAGCAGCTTCCAGGACAGGGTGTCGGACTATGGCTACACCTTC.

The CDR3 spells CASSGDSLSGNTEAFF. The CDR3 region has the DNA TGTGCCAGCAGTGGGGACTCACTCAGCGGGAACACTGAAGCTTTCTTT. The J gene is TRBJ1-1, the V gene TRBV2; tentatively, D is TRBD1 (5 bases). Germline V gene data show CDR1 as SNHLY and CDR2 as FYNNEI. The CDR3 is 16 amino acids. V was shortened by 4 bases and J by 1 base, with 16 bases between the two germline ends.

V is TRBV6-5 and J is TRBJ2-7; possibly TRBD2 for D (5 bases). The CDR3 runs 14 residues. Trimming cost V 5 bases and J 2 bases, with 13 bases left between them. The germline CDR1 and CDR2 sequences are MNHEY and SVGAGI. The CDR3 loop reads CASSPSGSPYEQYF. DNA of the CDR3: TGTGCCAGCAGTCCCTCGGGGTCGCCCTACGAGCAGTACTTC.

J is TRBJ1-5 and V is TRBV28; 8 positions agree with TRBD1. CDR1 and CDR2 from the germline V gene are MDHEN and SYDVKM. The length of the CDR3 is 16 residues. Trimming cost V 5 bases and J 2 bases; bases outside gene matches: 8. The CDR3 nucleotides read TGTGCCAGCAGTCCCAACAGGGGGTTGGGCAATCAGCCCCAGCATTTT. Amino acids: CASSPNRGLGNQPQHF.

V and J are TRBV30 and TRBJ1-2, with D possibly being TRBD1 (6 bases). The CDR3 has 15 residues. Per germline, CDR1 GTSNPN and CDR2 SVGIG (reference sequence). Trimming cost V 0 bases and J 5 bases, with 16 bases left between them. This chain's CDR3 is CAWSVLDGQPYGYTF. CDR3 bases: TGTGCCTGGAGTGTCCTAGACGGACAGCCGTATGGCTACACCTTC.

The rearrangement links TRBV6-5 to TRBJ1-5; 8 bases map to TRBD1. CDR3 length equals 15 residues. Germline V gene sequence: CDR1 MNHEY, CDR2 SVGAGI. V shed 6 bases, J shed 2 bases, and the junction held 6 bases outside the gene matches. The CDR3 loop is CASRVRGPGNQPQHF. In DNA form, the CDR3 reads TGTGCCAGCAGGGTCAGGGGGCCTGGCAATCAGCCCCAGCATTTT.

The chain uses TRBV5-1 and TRBJ2-4; 12 bases map to TRBD2. Germline trimming cut 6 bases from V and 8 bases from J; bases unmatched to any gene: 9. The germline V gene encodes CDR1 SGHRS and CDR2 YFSETQ. This CDR3 spans 15 amino acids. The CDR3 region is CASTATSGGTDIQYF. The CDR3 DNA sequence: TGCGCCAGCACCGCGACTAGCGGGGGTACGGACATTCAGTACTTC.

V gene TRBV19 combines with J gene TRBJ1-6; D call uncertain. This CDR3 comprises 14 residues. Germline CDR1 LNHDA, CDR2 SQIVND (reference sequence). V was shortened by 5 bases and J by 5 bases, with 10 bases between the two germline ends. The CDR3 DNA reads as TGTGCCAGTAGTCCACCTACGGATAATTCACCCCTCCACTTT. It is translated as CASSPPTDNSPLHF. Full variable domain (outside the CDR3, taken from reference TRBV19 and TRBJ1-6): DGGITQSPKYLFRKEGQNVTLSCEQNLNHDAMYWYRQDPGQGLRLIYYSQIVNDFQKGDIAEGYSVSREKKESFPLTVTSAQKNPTAFYLCASSPPTDNSPLHFGNGTRLTVT.

This chain links TRBV28 with TRBJ1-2, with TRBD1 as a possible D gene (6 bases). Germline lookup yields CDR1 MDHEN and CDR2 SYDVKM. V lost 0 bases and J 7 bases, leaving 15 bases between the germline ends. The CDR3 has 15 amino acids. The CDR3 protein is CASSLWDRPPAGYTF. The CDR3 region has the DNA TGTGCCAGCAGTTTATGGGACAGACCCCCTGCTGGCTACACCTTC.

There are a few counts of this clone. This rearrangement joins TRBV9 to TRBJ2-7, with 9 bases lining up with TRBD1. Germline V lookup: CDR1 SGDLS, CDR2 YYNGEE. V dropped 3 bases and J dropped 4; count of bases not matched to a gene: 5. The CDR3 totals 14 residues. The CDR3 coding sequence is TGTGCCAGCAGCGAAGGGACAGGGATTTACGAGCAGTACTTC. This codes for CASSEGTGIYEQYF.

This chain connects TRBV9 to TRBJ2-1, with 9 bases matching TRBD2. The V and J ends lost 0 bases and 9 bases, in that order; junction bases with no gene match: 10. CDR1 is SGDLS and CDR2 is YYNGEE in the germline V gene. CDR3 size: 16 residues. CDR3 DNA sequence: TGTGCCAGCAGCGTAGGGCTAGCGGGGATGGGAGGTGAGCAGTTCTTC. It is translated as CASSVGLAGMGGEQFF.

This chain connects TRBV30 to TRBJ1-2; D gene uncertain. The germline CDR1 and CDR2 sequences are GTSNPN and SVGIG (reference sequence). V dropped 4 bases and J dropped 0 bases, with 9 bases sitting between them. The CDR3 has 13 residues. CDR3 bases: TGTGCCTGGAACGTACAGCCTAACTATGGCTACACCTTC. It codes for CAWNVQPNYGYTF.

The genes are TRBV5-4 and TRBJ2-3; TRBD2 agrees at 9 bases. Germline values: CDR1 SGHNT, CDR2 YYREEE (reference sequence). The CDR3 runs 18 residues. V shed 2 bases and J 0 bases; nucleotides not matched to a gene: 10. CDR3 amino acids: CASSLALRLAGSTDTQYF. The CDR3 DNA follows: TGTGCCAGCAGCTTAGCCCTGCGCCTAGCGGGAAGCACAGATACGCAGTATTTT.

This chain joins TRBV18 and TRBJ2-7; the D gene is possibly TRBD2 (5 bases). There are 15 residues in the CDR3. CDR1 and CDR2 (germline): KGHSH, LQKENI. The V end was cut by 3 bases, the J end by 2 bases, with 14 bases between. CDR3: CASSPSGVTPYEQYF. The CDR3 coding sequence is TGTGCCAGCTCACCCTCCGGGGTGACCCCCTACGAGCAGTACTTC.

This rearrangement joins TRBV6-1 to TRBJ1-6, with D possibly matching TRBD1 (6 bases). Trimming took off 0 bases at V and 6 bases at J, with 12 bases between the two ends. CDR1 MNHNS and CDR2 SASEGT come from the germline V gene. CDR3 length equals 16 residues. CDR3 DNA: TGTGCCAGCAGTGAAGCGCTACAGGGTTTTAATTCACCCCTCCACTTT. This sequence encodes CASSEALQGFNSPLHF.

The chain combines TRBV9 with TRBJ1-2; 12 bases align to TRBD1. This CDR3 is built from 15 residues. Trimming removed 0 bases from V and 7 bases from J; junction bases left unmatched: 4. CDR1 SGDLS and CDR2 YYNGEE come from the germline V gene. The CDR3 region is CASSVGGTGGVGYTF. The CDR3 nucleotides read TGTGCCAGCAGCGTAGGAGGGACAGGGGGCGTTGGCTACACCTTC.

The rearrangement uses TRBV4-3 and TRBJ1-1; D is undetermined. Germline CDR1 is LGHNA and CDR2 is YSLEER. The CDR3 runs to 17 residues. The V gene lost 0 bases and the J gene lost 3 bases, with 17 bases spanning the gap. CDR3 DNA: TGCGCCAGCAGCCAAGATTTGGTTGGAACCGGAGACACTGAAGCTTTCTTT. As protein: CASSQDLVGTGDTEAFF.